This T cell receptor beta chain was sequenced in a study of cytomegalovirus exposure and HLA in healthy donors. The PCR had 60 Vbeta and 13 Jbeta primers. The repertoire was sequenced with immunoSEQ multiplex PCR; TCRdb's copy has only in-frame clones and lacks some. The sample shows roughly 250,000 clones, roughly 86% of them seen only once. There are 15 residues in the CDR3. The germline V gene has CDR1 KGHSH and CDR2 LQKENI. V gave up 4 bases and J gave up 4 bases; unmatched junction bases: 7. The source material was PBMCs. This receptor was identified in a woman aged 40 to 50 in good health and CMV-seropositive. This sequence joins TRBV18 and TRBJ2-7, with TRBD1 identical over 10 bases. In nucleotides, the CDR3 is TGTGCCAGCTCACTGGCCGGGACAGGGGAATACGAGCAGTACTTC. Its protein product is CASSLAGTGEYEQYF.